This TCR beta chain was profiled in a study of CD8 T cells in Susac syndrome. With V trimmed by 8 bases and J by 3 bases, 6 bases remained unmatched. This CDR3 comprises 13 residues. Germline V CDR1 and CDR2: MDHEN, SYDVKM. When the RNA was reverse transcribed, random hexamers were used with an input of about 0.45 to 1 ug. TCRdb ran MiXCR on the immunoSEQ multiplex PCR reads and lists one entry per CDR3 protein. The sample lists roughly 180,000 distinct CDR3 sequences; 85% to 95% were seen once. The specimen was CD4+ T cells from PBMCs. The receptor was isolated from a human donor in good health. The rearrangement joins TRBV28 to TRBJ2-5, with 7 bases lining up with TRBD1. CDR3 in amino acids: CASDGTGEETQYF. The CDR3 DNA reads TGTGCCAGCGATGGAACAGGGGAAGAGACCCAGTACTTC.